The sequence of this TCR beta chain was determined in a study of ipilimumab plus nivolumab after autologous stem cell transplantation. Dosing: nivolumab 3 mg/kg IV, weeks 1, 4, 7, 10, then every two weeks to week 26. This clone has more than one count but fewer than ten. Sequenced by immunoSEQ multiplex PCR; TCRdb stores in-frame clones only, minus some. The sample carries approximately 20,000 clones, around four fifths recorded once. This receptor was obtained from a male donor with diffuse large B-cell lymphoma. Sequencing was performed on PBMCs, taken in a trial of ipilimumab plus nivolumab as post-transplant consolidation.

The CDR3 DNA reads TGTGCCAGCAGCCAAGCGACGGACAGGCACACAGATACGCAGTATTTT. Its translation: CASSQATDRHTDTQYF. This chain connects TRBV4-2 to TRBJ2-3; 7 nucleotides line up with TRBD1. V lost 1 base to trimming and J lost 2 bases; unmatched junction nucleotides: 6. The CDR3 has 16 amino acids. CDR1 is LGHNA and CDR2 is YNFKEQ in the germline V gene.